This T cell receptor beta chain derives from a study of blood T cell repertoires in COVID-19. Study details: Samples taken during acute and convalescent COVID-19 were collected in the United States, Italy and Spain. From T cells, B-cell-depleted T cells, or PBMCs came the material, which was cDNA or gDNA.

The germline CDR1 and CDR2 sequences are LGHDT and YNNKEL (reference sequence). The CDR3 sequence is 17 residues long. Germline trimming cut 4 bases from V and 5 bases from J; bases unmatched to any gene: 14. Produced via immunoSEQ multiplex PCR; TCRdb's table is partial and in-frame only. This sample yields more than 350,000 clones, of which more than 80% are seen a single time; roughly 0.99% belongs to the top ten. The J gene is TRBJ2-1, the V gene TRBV3-1 (or the pseudogene TRBV3-2), with 7 bases that match TRBD2. The sequence came from a man between 18 and 29 years old who had recovered from COVID-19. The material sequenced was PBMCs or T cells enriched from blood (not recorded which). CDR3 protein: CASSRRLAHHRNNEQFF. In nucleotides, the CDR3 is TGTGCCAGCAGCCGTAGACTAGCACACCACCGGAACAATGAGCAGTTCTTC.